Listed below are T cell receptor beta chains from one sample, sequenced in a study of CD8 T cells in Susac syndrome. TCRdb reprocessed the immunoSEQ multiplex PCR reads via MiXCR and lists one record per CDR3 protein. The sample carries fewer than 150,000 distinct CDR3 sequences, around 94% recorded once. Sequenced material: CD8+ T cells from PBMCs. These TCRs come from a human donor in good health. Both conserved end residues are trimmed from each CDR3. Fields, in order: V gene, J gene, CDR3 protein.

>TRBV11-2|TRBJ2-7
ASSLLLAFPSYEQY
>TRBV12-3/TRBV12-4|TRBJ2-5
ASSLPGGGEETQY
>TRBV27|TRBJ2-6
ASGGGANVLT
>TRBV29-1|TRBJ2-7
SVVGWDFTYEQY
>TRBV15|TRBJ2-1
ATSSRAGAYNEQF
>TRBV29-1|TRBJ1-1
SVEGQGGYMNTEAF
>TRBV20-1|TRBJ2-7
SARDASSYEQY
>TRBV20-1|TRBJ1-1
SASEGLGNTEAF
>TRBV4-1|TRBJ2-2
ASSQVTVNTGELF
>TRBV9|TRBJ2-3
ASSEAGGHPTDTQY
>TRBV20-1|TRBJ2-1
SAVPSYNEQF
>TRBV29-1|TRBJ1-2
SVEEPALNYGYT
>TRBV7-9|TRBJ2-2
ASSYGLAGGPGELF
>TRBV27|TRBJ1-1
ASSRAGTEAF
>TRBV5-8|TRBJ2-3
ASSLETSGRLRDTQY
>TRBV27|TRBJ2-3
ASNPGISTDTQY
>TRBV28|TRBJ2-5
ASSTSTPWEQTQY
>TRBV29-1|TRBJ2-2
SVEDRFGTGELF
>TRBV29-1|TRBJ2-3
SVARTSGSADTQY
>TRBV28|TRBJ2-5
ASSTPGGRDQETQY
>TRBV7-2|TRBJ2-5
ASSFGFGREGRETQY
>TRBV6-6|TRBJ2-3
ASSRSDTQY
>TRBV6-5|TRBJ2-4
ASSYVGGEEDIQY
>TRBV7-9|TRBJ2-5
ASSPPSGRARETQY
>TRBV30|TRBJ2-3
AWSDRDSSTDTQY
>TRBV11-2|TRBJ2-7
ASSPTGPYEQY
>TRBV13|TRBJ2-1
ASSYPSAGGQF
>TRBV6-2/TRBV6-3|TRBJ2-1
ASSYSHDSGDEQF
>TRBV11-2|TRBJ1-2
ASSLGTGGAGYT
>TRBV13|TRBJ2-2
ASSPGWSGRYTGELF
>TRBV20-1|TRBJ1-1
SVETGNVLNTEAF
>TRBV29-1|TRBJ2-5
SQNYGETQY
>TRBV20-1|TRBJ1-5
SASLSGRGQPQH
>TRBV5-4|TRBJ2-3
ASSSIVEDTQY
>TRBV4-1|TRBJ2-1
ASSPQTYYNEQF
>TRBV7-9|TRBJ2-7
ASSLGSGPYEQY
>TRBV7-9|TRBJ2-7
ASSLAVGRDEQY
>TRBV27|TRBJ2-5
ASSPSEHSRPQY
>TRBV4-3|TRBJ1-2
ASSQELRNYGYT
>TRBV20-1|TRBJ1-1
SAYTSGTEAF
>TRBV4-2|TRBJ1-1
ASSHGTDPKAF
>TRBV12-5|TRBJ2-3
ASGSLTGTGVLSTDTQY
>TRBV28|TRBJ2-1
ASSLGDVGQGAFSYNEQF
>TRBV5-1|TRBJ2-3
ASSLWASGSSDTQY
>TRBV29-1|TRBJ1-2
SVRDREGYT
>TRBV28|TRBJ2-5
ASSSQGGQETQY
>TRBV27|TRBJ2-7
ASSILAGSYEQY
>TRBV29-1|TRBJ2-3
SVVGASGSFSTDTQY
>TRBV12-3/TRBV12-4|TRBJ2-2
ASSFEGLAGELF
>TRBV10-3|TRBJ2-7
AISGQPYEQY
>TRBV4-1|TRBJ1-2
ASSQHRDLYT
>TRBV27|TRBJ2-3
ASSFPADTQY
>TRBV7-9|TRBJ2-1
ASPAAHLDKFDEQF
>TRBV12-3/TRBV12-4|TRBJ1-3
ASRYVVGSGNTIY
>TRBV29-1|TRBJ2-1
SAEGTGVRNEQF
>TRBV23-1|TRBJ2-3
ASRFRRGLGTDTQY
>TRBV29-1|TRBJ2-5
SVESSGLGETQY